The 25 T cell receptor beta chains in this list originate from one sample, sequenced in a study of OX40 agonist ivuxolimab in advanced cancers. Libraries were prepared by immunoSEQ multiplex PCR; TCRdb keeps only in-frame clonotypes and omits some of them. Of 65,000 to 70,000 clones detected, roughly 90% appear once; the ten largest clones hold under 3.5%. The sample consisted of CD4+ or CD8+ T cells sorted from blood, taken in a trial of the OX40 agonist ivuxolimab. These receptors were collected from an adult with an advanced solid tumor such as melanoma, head and neck, liver or kidney cancer.

This clone was seen a few times. The rearrangement uses TRBV11-3 and TRBJ2-1; D is possibly TRBD1 or TRBD2 (5 bases each). Between the trimmed V and J ends, which lost 4 bases and 9 bases, there was a span of 13 bases. This CDR3 region has 13 residues. Germline V gives CDR1 SGHNT, CDR2 YENEEA. CDR3 residues: CASSWGTHGEQFF. CDR3 DNA: TGTGCCAGCAGCTGGGGGACCCACGGTGAGCAGTTCTTC.

The V call is TRBV5-6, the J call TRBJ1-1; D not certain. Germline V CDR1 and CDR2: SGHDT, YYEEEE. V lost 6 bases and J lost 3, with 9 bases in between. The CDR3 covers 12 residues. The CDR3 sequence: CASNGEYTEAFF. The CDR3 DNA reads TGTGCCAGCAACGGGGAGTACACTGAAGCTTTCTTT. The full variable domain, in which reference TRBV5-6 and TRBJ1-1 provide the parts outside the CDR3, is DAGVTQSPTHLIKTRGQQVTLRCSPKSGHDTVSWYQQALGQGPQFIFQYYEEEERQRGNFPDRFSGHQFPNYSSELNVNALLLGDSALYLCASNGEYTEAFFGQGTRLTVV.

This chain joins TRBV7-2 and TRBJ1-1; D is unresolved. Germline loops: CDR1 SGHTA, CDR2 FQGNSA. The CDR3 contains 14 residues. Between the trimmed V and J ends, which lost 3 bases and 5 bases, there was a span of 13 bases. For the CDR3, the DNA is TGTGCCAGCAGCTTCCCGGGTCGGAATACTGAAGCTTTCTTT. This translates into CASSFPGRNTEAFF.

A note on this clone: Distinct nucleotide sequences in the sample also encode this CDR3. V usage is TRBV28 and J usage is TRBJ2-7; D perhaps matches TRBD2 (5 bases). Germline V lookup: CDR1 MDHEN, CDR2 SYDVKM. The CDR3 has 11 amino acids. The V and J ends lost 3 bases and 5 bases respectively, with 5 bases between them. CDR3 amino acids: CASSLGDEQYF. The CDR3 bases are TGTGCCAGCAGTTTGGGAGACGAGCAGTACTTC.

The rearrangement joins TRBV7-6 to TRBJ1-1, with D maybe TRBD1 (5 bases). Per germline, CDR1 SGHVS and CDR2 FNYEAQ. The CDR3 extends over 14 amino acids. V dropped 5 bases and J dropped 1 base, with 11 bases sitting between them. CDR3 sequence: CASSPGLWNTEAFF. CDR3 sequence (DNA): TGTGCCAGCAGCCCGGGACTCTGGAACACTGAAGCTTTCTTT.

This chain connects TRBV2 to TRBJ2-5, with D perhaps matching TRBD1 or TRBD2 (5 bases each). CDR3 length: 14 amino acids. Trimming left V 6 bases short and J 1 base short, with 12 bases between. Germline V lookup: CDR1 SNHLY, CDR2 FYNNEI. CDR3 protein: CASRRDGGQETQYF. CDR3 nucleotide sequence: TGTGCCAGCAGAAGGGATGGGGGCCAAGAGACCCAGTACTTC.

The rearrangement joins TRBV7-2 to TRBJ2-7; the match to TRBD1 covers 7 bases. Germline-derived CDR1 and CDR2 are SGHTA and FQGNSA. Trimming took 7 bases from V and 0 from J; bases not matched to a gene: 6. The CDR3 loop spans 14 amino acids. DNA of the CDR3: TGTGCCAGCACCTCGACAGGGAGCTCCTACGAGCAGTACTTC. This translates into CASTSTGSSYEQYF.

This clone was detected once. This chain joins TRBV5-1 and TRBJ2-7; 7 bases agree with TRBD1. CDR1 is SGHRS, CDR2 YFSETQ, per germline. Trimming removed 1 base from V and 4 bases from J; junction bases left unmatched: 23. There are 20 residues in the CDR3. For the CDR3, the DNA is TGCGCCAGCAGCTTGTTCCCGGTTGGACAGGAGCTTCCAAGGGAGTACGAGCAGTACTTC. Translating it yields CASSLFPVGQELPREYEQYF.

The chain links TRBV15 to TRBJ1-1; D possibly corresponds to TRBD1 (6 bases). Germline lookup yields CDR1 LNHNV and CDR2 YYDKDF (reference sequence). This CDR3 is 16 amino acids long. V gave up 1 base and J gave up 4 bases, with 16 bases separating them. The CDR3 sequence is CATSRGGAGGVTEAFF. The CDR3 DNA sequence: TGTGCCACCAGCAGAGGGGGGGCGGGGGGCGTCACTGAAGCTTTCTTT.

The rearrangement uses TRBV6-5 and TRBJ2-5, with TRBD2 matching over 7 bases. Germline values: CDR1 MNHEY, CDR2 SVGAGI. The CDR3 loop spans 15 amino acids. With V trimmed by 6 bases and J by 2 bases, 9 bases remained unmatched. The CDR3 nucleotides are TGTGCCAGCAGCTCCCCTAGCGGACCGCAAGAGACCCAGTACTTC. Translating it yields CASSSPSGPQETQYF.

The V gene is TRBV7-7, the J gene TRBJ2-1; 10 bases agree with TRBD1. V dropped 5 bases and J dropped 4; count of bases not matched to a gene: 5. The CDR3 totals 15 residues. Germline CDR1 is SSHAT and CDR2 is FNYEAQ (reference sequence). CDR3 region: CASSHPGQGYNEQFF. The CDR3 nucleotides are TGTGCCAGCAGCCACCCGGGACAGGGGTACAATGAGCAGTTCTTC.

The CDR3 region has the DNA TGTGCCAGCAGCCCGCCGACTGGGGAAAAACTGTTTTTT. It translates to CASSPPTGEKLFF. This chain connects TRBV7-9 to TRBJ1-4; D not resolved. CDR1 is SEHNR, CDR2 FQNEAQ, per germline (reference sequence). V gave up 5 bases and J gave up 8 bases, with 12 bases separating them. This CDR3 is built from 13 residues.

The V call is TRBV6-4, the J call TRBJ1-5, with D possibly being TRBD1 (6 bases). The CDR3 is 14 residues long. The V gene's germline CDR1 is MRHNA and CDR2 SNTAGT. Trimming removed 10 bases at V and 6 bases at J, with 19 bases between. CDR3 DNA: TGTGCCATTCAGGGGCCCAAGCGTTCTCAGCCCCAGCATTTT. Translation gives CAIQGPKRSQPQHF.

The chain links TRBV6-5 to TRBJ1-5; D is unresolved. Germline V gene sequence: CDR1 MNHEY, CDR2 SVGAGI. V shed 7 bases and J shed 6 bases, with 13 bases lying between them. The CDR3 is 13 amino acids. In nucleotides, the CDR3 is TGTGCCAGCACCGACGGCTTCGGTCAGCCCCAGCATTTT. This codes for CASTDGFGQPQHF.

The chain employs TRBV5-6 and TRBJ2-1; 8 bases align to TRBD1. V lost 0 bases to trimming and J lost 4 bases; unmatched junction nucleotides: 6. The germline CDR1 and CDR2 sequences are SGHDT and YYEEEE. The CDR3 has 16 residues. CDR3: CASSLVGRGLYNEQFF. The CDR3 bases are TGTGCCAGCAGCTTGGTGGGCAGGGGGCTGTACAATGAGCAGTTCTTC.

The V and J genes are TRBV5-4 and TRBJ1-1; 8 positions match TRBD1. Per the germline V gene, CDR1 is SGHNT and CDR2 is YYREEE (reference sequence). This CDR3 has 12 residues. V lost 4 bases to trimming and J lost 8 bases; unmatched junction nucleotides: 4. The CDR3 spells CASSPTGVEAFF. The CDR3 DNA reads TGTGCCAGCAGCCCGACAGGGGTCGAAGCTTTCTTT.

The V and J genes are TRBV29-1 and TRBJ1-1, with D possibly being TRBD1 (5 bases). The CDR3 totals 13 residues. The V end was cut by 8 bases, the J end by 3 bases, with 16 bases between. Germline V gene data show CDR1 as SQVTM and CDR2 as ANQGSEA. CDR3 sequence (DNA): TGCAGCTCACGTCGCTCGGGGGACACTGAAGCTTTCTTT. Its translation is CSSRRSGDTEAFF.

The genes are TRBV11-2 and TRBJ1-5; 7 bases fit TRBD1. Germline V CDR1 and CDR2: SGHAT, FQNNGV. V was pared by 4 bases and J by 1 base, with 4 bases of the junction left unmatched. The CDR3 length is 15 residues. CDR3 sequence: CASSSDRESNQPQHF. The CDR3 nucleotides are TGTGCCAGCAGCTCAGACAGGGAGAGCAATCAGCCCCAGCATTTT.

This clone showed up just once. V gene TRBV15 combines with J gene TRBJ2-1; 8 bases match TRBD2. V lost 5 bases, J lost 5 bases, and 8 bases stayed unmatched. The CDR3 contains 15 residues. The V gene's germline CDR1 is LNHNV and CDR2 YYDKDF (reference sequence). Here the CDR3 reads CATSPWVTSDNEQFF. The CDR3 DNA is TGTGCCACCAGCCCTTGGGTGACTAGCGACAATGAGCAGTTCTTC.

The chain has TRBV4-1 and TRBJ1-5; D is possibly TRBD1 (5 bases). Trimming removed 0 bases at V and 3 bases at J, with 12 bases between. The CDR3 has 16 residues. Germline CDR1 and CDR2: MGHRA and YSYEKL. CDR3 residues: CASSQDSGRANQPQHF. The CDR3 DNA follows: TGCGCCAGCAGCCAAGATTCCGGCAGGGCCAATCAGCCCCAGCATTTT.

This clone was seen a single time. The V call is TRBV15, the J call TRBJ2-2, with TRBD2 as a possible D gene (6 bases). Germline loops: CDR1 LNHNV, CDR2 YYDKDF (reference sequence). Trimming cost V 5 bases and J 6 bases, with 19 bases left between them. This CDR3 contains 16 residues. CDR3 loop: CATSPTGLRGSGELFF. CDR3 nucleotides: TGTGCCACCAGCCCTACAGGACTACGTGGGTCCGGGGAGCTGTTTTTT.

The chain recombines TRBV28 with TRBJ2-1; a weak D match, TRBD1 (7 bases). V gave up 6 bases and J gave up 8 bases, with 20 bases separating them. The CDR3 runs 15 residues. Germline loops: CDR1 MDHEN, CDR2 SYDVKM. The CDR3 bases are TGTGCCAGCAGCCAAACAGGGGCCCGGGGGTATGAGCAGTTCTTC. Translating it yields CASSQTGARGYEQFF. Using reference TRBV28 and TRBJ2-1 for the parts outside the CDR3, the full variable domain is DVKVTQSSRYLVKRTGEKVFLECVQDMDHENMFWYRQDPGLGLRLIYFSYDVKMKEKGDIPEGYSVSREKKERFSLILESASTNQTSMYLCASSQTGARGYEQFFGPGTRLTVL.

This chain uses TRBV6-5 with TRBJ1-5, with 8 bases that match TRBD1. Germline CDR1 MNHEY, CDR2 SVGAGI. Trimming took 6 bases from V and 3 from J; bases not matched to a gene: 7. The CDR3 spans 15 residues. CDR3 loop: CASSADRGFNQPQHF. The CDR3, as DNA: TGTGCCAGCAGCGCCGACAGGGGCTTCAATCAGCCCCAGCATTTT.

V and J are TRBV7-6 and TRBJ2-7, with D perhaps TRBD2 (5 bases). CDR1 and CDR2 from the germline V gene are SGHVS and FNYEAQ. V lost 5 bases to trimming and J lost 4 bases, with 18 bases between them. CDR3 length: 15 amino acids. CDR3 sequence: CASSPGGLAGYEQYF. CDR3 bases: TGTGCCAGCAGCCCGGGCGGGCTAGCTGGATACGAGCAGTACTTC.

The J gene is TRBJ1-1, the V gene TRBV6-5, with TRBD1 matching over 11 bases. Trimming removed 5 bases from V and 4 bases from J; junction bases left unmatched: 3. CDR3 length equals 14 residues. The germline V gene encodes CDR1 MNHEY and CDR2 SVGAGI. The CDR3 loop is CASSAGQGVTEAFF. CDR3 DNA: TGTGCCAGCAGTGCGGGACAGGGGGTCACTGAAGCTTTCTTT.